Sequencing of this T cell receptor beta chain was carried out in a study of control samples from healthy donors and cancer patients. There are 15 residues in the CDR3. Trimming took 3 bases from V and 5 from J, leaving 17 bases between them. Germline CDR1 is SGHNT and CDR2 is YYREEE (reference sequence). The method was immunoSEQ multiplex PCR; TCRdb's version includes in-frame clones alone and lacks a portion of them. Found here are about 170,000 clones, just under 95% of them singletons; the top ten hold 4.1%. This receptor was obtained from a woman aged 55-69 years in good health. The chain carries TRBV5-4 and TRBJ2-5; D is perhaps TRBD2 (5 bases). Sequenced input: blood. This CDR3 reads CASSYKDSEGETQYF. The CDR3 nucleotides are TGTGCCAGCAGCTACAAGGACTCCGAAGGGGAGACCCAGTACTTC.